This T cell receptor beta chain was observed in a study of blood T cell repertoires in COVID-19. V lost 5 bases, J lost 2 bases, and 9 bases lay in between. The CDR3 sequence is 13 residues long. CDR1 and CDR2 (germline): SGHAT, FQNNGV. Produced via immunoSEQ multiplex PCR; TCRdb's table is partial and in-frame only. The sample consists of some 200,000 clones, less than 95% of them appearing once. Sequenced material: peripheral blood. The clonotype comes from a man aged 30 to 39 with COVID-19, enrolled during active disease. The chain employs TRBV11-2 and TRBJ1-1; D remains ambiguous. The CDR3 nucleotides are TGTGCCAGCAGCCCACAGTCAAACACTGAAGCTTTCTTT. Its translation: CASSPQSNTEAFF.